What follows is one T cell receptor beta chain and its context. The CDR3 has 13 amino acids. Per germline, CDR1 MGHRA and CDR2 YSYEKL. V lost 3 bases and J lost 5, with 10 bases in between. This sample is part of a study of blood T cell repertoires in COVID-19. Only in-frame clones appear in the TCRdb table, and some are missing; sequencing was by immunoSEQ multiplex PCR. Of approximately 300,000 clones listed, approximately 90% are singletons. Material: PBMCs or T cells enriched from blood (not recorded which). The source of this sequence is a woman aged 25 to 45 who had recovered from COVID-19. The chain links TRBV4-1 to TRBJ1-1; D is ambiguous. Here the CDR3 reads CASSQTTWTEAFF. DNA for the CDR3: TGCGCCAGCAGCCAGACAACGTGGACTGAAGCTTTCTTT.